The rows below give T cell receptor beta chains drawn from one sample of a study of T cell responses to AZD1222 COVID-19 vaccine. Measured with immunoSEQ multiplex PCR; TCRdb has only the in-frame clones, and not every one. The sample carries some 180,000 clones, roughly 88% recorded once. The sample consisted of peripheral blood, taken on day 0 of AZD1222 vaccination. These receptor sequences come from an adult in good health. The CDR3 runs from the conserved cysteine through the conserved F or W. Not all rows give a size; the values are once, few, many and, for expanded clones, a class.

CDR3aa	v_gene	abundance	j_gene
CRAGGEQFF	TRBV20-1	once	TRBJ2-1
CASSFQGILGGAFF	TRBV7-2	NA	TRBJ1-1
CASSLPTTGGYTF	TRBV12-3/TRBV12-4	NA	TRBJ1-2
CASTFPGRQGYEQYF	TRBV7-3	few	TRBJ2-7
CASSDRQANSPLHF	TRBV6-1	NA	TRBJ1-6
CASSLPGGGKETQYF	TRBV28	NA	TRBJ2-5
CASSYPQGKSSTEAFF	TRBV6-2/TRBV6-3	NA	TRBJ1-1
CASSLAHGKGAYNEQFF	TRBV7-2	NA	TRBJ2-1
CASSSATSKGDEQFF	TRBV6-5	NA	TRBJ2-1
CASSFAPSGQGYEQYF	TRBV5-5	NA	TRBJ2-7
CASSLTGGVIYNSPLHF	TRBV13	NA	TRBJ1-6
CASSQDRTANYGYTF	TRBV4-3	few	TRBJ1-2
CASSGNPGDLYNEQFF	TRBV6-1	NA	TRBJ2-1
CASSSLVGGIYNEQFF	TRBV11-2	NA	TRBJ2-1
CASIQGAEGNTIYF	TRBV21-1	NA	TRBJ1-3
CASSLPGTGYEKLFF	TRBV28	NA	TRBJ1-4